This T cell receptor beta chain was documented in a study of beta chain features in type 1 diabetes. For the study at large: Researchers looked at some 99 million sorted cells across all samples.

The entirety of the isolated RNA underwent reverse transcription, so expressed TCRB transcripts were sequenced. Data came from immunoSEQ multiplex PCR; TCRdb stores just in-frame clones and leaves some out. Of 310,000 or so clones in the sample, 9.5% to 12% were seen once. The V and J ends lost 2 bases and 3 bases, in that order; junction bases with no gene match: 7. Germline V lookup: CDR1 GTSNPN, CDR2 SVGIG (reference sequence). The CDR3 has 17 residues. Study findings and constraints: Type 1 diabetes patients had TCRB CDR3s that were shorter (moderately but significantly so) in all four CD4+ subsets. Sampled from patients, naive, central memory and Treg TCRB repertoires appeared more similar than those sampled from healthy donors.

Sorting of CD4+ naive, central memory, regulatory and stem cell-like memory cells was performed via CD45RO/CCR7/CD25/CD127/CD95/CD27. This clone was counted between two and nine times. No antigen is known for it. The source material was naive CD4+ T cells from blood. This TCR derives from a woman aged 25 to 39 in good health. This sequence joins TRBV30 and TRBJ2-2, with TRBD2 identical over 12 bases. The CDR3 nucleotides are TGTGCCTGGAGTAGGTCTAGCGGGAGGGATTACACCGGGGAGCTGTTTTTT. Its translation: CAWSRSSGRDYTGELFF.